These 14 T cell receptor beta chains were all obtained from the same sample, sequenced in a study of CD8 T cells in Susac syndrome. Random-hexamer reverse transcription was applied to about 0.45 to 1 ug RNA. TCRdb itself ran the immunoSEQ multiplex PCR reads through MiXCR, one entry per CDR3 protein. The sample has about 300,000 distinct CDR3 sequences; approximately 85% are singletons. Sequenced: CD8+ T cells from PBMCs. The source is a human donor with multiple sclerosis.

In DNA form, the CDR3 reads TGCGCCAGCAGCCAGCCTTTGGTTCGGACAGAAATCTATGGCTACACCTTC. Protein sequence: CASSQPLVRTEIYGYTF. This chain uses TRBV4-1 with TRBJ1-2; D might be TRBD1 (6 bases). V was clipped by 3 bases and J by 4 bases, with 21 bases between them. Germline loops: CDR1 MGHRA, CDR2 YSYEKL. The CDR3 runs 17 residues.

The CDR3 sequence: CASSYLGPEGYTTQYF. CDR3 sequence (DNA): TGTGCCAGCAGTTACCTCGGGCCAGAAGGGTATACTACGCAGTATTTT. The gene calls are TRBV27 and TRBJ2-3; D is ambiguous. Trimming left V 4 bases short and J 8 bases short, with 22 bases between. The CDR3 covers 16 residues. The germline gives CDR1 MNHEY, CDR2 SMNVEV (reference sequence).

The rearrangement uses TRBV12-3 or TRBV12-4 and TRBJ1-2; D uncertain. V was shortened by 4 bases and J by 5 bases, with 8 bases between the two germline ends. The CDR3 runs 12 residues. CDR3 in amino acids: CASSSRDYGYTF. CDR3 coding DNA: TGTGCCAGCAGTTCCCGCGATTATGGCTACACCTTC.

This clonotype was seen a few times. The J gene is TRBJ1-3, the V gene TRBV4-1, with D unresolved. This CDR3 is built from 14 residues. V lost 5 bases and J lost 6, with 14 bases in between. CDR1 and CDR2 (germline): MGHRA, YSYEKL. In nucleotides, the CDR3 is TGCGCCAGCAGCGTTACGGGAGACGAAAACACCATATATTTT. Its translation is CASSVTGDENTIYF.

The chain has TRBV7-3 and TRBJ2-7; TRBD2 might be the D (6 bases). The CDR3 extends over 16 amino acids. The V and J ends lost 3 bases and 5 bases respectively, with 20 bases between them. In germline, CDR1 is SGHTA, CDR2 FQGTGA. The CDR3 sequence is CASSFPLASCADEQYF. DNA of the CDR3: TGTGCCAGCAGCTTTCCGCTAGCGAGCTGTGCAGACGAGCAGTACTTC.

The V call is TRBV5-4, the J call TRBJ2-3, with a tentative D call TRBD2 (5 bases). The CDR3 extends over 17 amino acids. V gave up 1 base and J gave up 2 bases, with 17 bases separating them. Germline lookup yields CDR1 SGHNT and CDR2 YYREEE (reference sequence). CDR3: CASSLMSGPLPTDTQYF. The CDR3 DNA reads TGTGCCAGCAGCTTGATGAGCGGACCCCTCCCCACAGATACGCAGTATTTT. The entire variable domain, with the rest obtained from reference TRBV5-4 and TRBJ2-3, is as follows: ETGVTQSPTHLIKTRGQQVTLRCSSQSGHNTVSWYQQALGQGPQFIFQYYREEENGRGNFPPRFSGLQFPNYSSELNVNALELDDSALYLCASSLMSGPLPTDTQYFGPGTRLTVL.

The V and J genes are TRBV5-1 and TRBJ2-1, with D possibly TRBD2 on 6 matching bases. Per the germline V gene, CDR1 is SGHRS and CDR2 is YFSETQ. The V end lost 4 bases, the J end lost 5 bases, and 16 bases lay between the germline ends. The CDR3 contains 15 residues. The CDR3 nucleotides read TGCGCCAGCAGCGGACCCGGGACTGACCACAATGAGCAGTTCTTC. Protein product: CASSGPGTDHNEQFF.

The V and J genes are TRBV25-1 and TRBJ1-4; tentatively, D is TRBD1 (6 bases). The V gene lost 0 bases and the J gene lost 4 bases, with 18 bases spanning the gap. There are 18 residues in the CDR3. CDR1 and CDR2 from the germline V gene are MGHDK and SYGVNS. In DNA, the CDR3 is TGTGCCAGCAGTGAATATCGAACCACAGGGACCATTAATGAAAAACTGTTTTTT. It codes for CASSEYRTTGTINEKLFF.

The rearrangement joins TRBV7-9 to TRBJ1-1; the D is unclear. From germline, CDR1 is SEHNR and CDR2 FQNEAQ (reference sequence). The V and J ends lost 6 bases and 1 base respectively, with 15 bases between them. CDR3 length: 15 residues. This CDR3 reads CASSGLSAKNTEAFF. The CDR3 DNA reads TGTGCCAGCAGTGGTTTATCAGCCAAGAACACTGAAGCTTTCTTT.

CDR3 nucleotide sequence: TGCAGTGCTAGAGCCATTGTTAACAATGAGCAGTTCTTC. Translated, it gives CSARAIVNNEQFF. This chain connects TRBV20-1 to TRBJ2-1; no reliable D call. CDR3 length: 13 amino acids. V was shortened by 1 base and J by 5 bases, with 9 bases between the two germline ends. Per germline, CDR1 DFQATT and CDR2 SNEGSKA (reference sequence).

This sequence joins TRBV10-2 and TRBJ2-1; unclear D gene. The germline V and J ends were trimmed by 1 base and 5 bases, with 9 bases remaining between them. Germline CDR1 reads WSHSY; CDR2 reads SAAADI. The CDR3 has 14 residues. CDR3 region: CASSEWDPDNEQFF. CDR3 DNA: TGCGCCAGCAGTGAGTGGGATCCCGACAATGAGCAGTTCTTC.

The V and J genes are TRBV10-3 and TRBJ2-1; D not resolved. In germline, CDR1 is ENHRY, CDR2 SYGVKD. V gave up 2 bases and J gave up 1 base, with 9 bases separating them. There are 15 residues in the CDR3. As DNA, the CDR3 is TGTGCCATCAGTGAGCTTTATGGATCCTACAATGAGCAGTTCTTC. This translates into CAISELYGSYNEQFF.

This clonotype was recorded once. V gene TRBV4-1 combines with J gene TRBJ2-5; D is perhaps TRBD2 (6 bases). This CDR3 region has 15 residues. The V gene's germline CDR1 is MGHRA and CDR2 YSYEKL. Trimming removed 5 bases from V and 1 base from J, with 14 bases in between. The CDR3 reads CASSEGTSRQETQYF. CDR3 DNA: TGCGCCAGCAGCGAGGGTACTAGCCGCCAAGAGACCCAGTACTTC.

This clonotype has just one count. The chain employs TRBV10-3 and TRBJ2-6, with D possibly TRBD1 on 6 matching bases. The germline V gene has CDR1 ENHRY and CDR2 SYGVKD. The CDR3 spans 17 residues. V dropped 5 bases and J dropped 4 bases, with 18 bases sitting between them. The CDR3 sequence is CAISSDQTGTGANVLTF. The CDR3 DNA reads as TGTGCCATCAGTTCTGACCAAACAGGGACCGGGGCCAACGTCCTGACTTTC.